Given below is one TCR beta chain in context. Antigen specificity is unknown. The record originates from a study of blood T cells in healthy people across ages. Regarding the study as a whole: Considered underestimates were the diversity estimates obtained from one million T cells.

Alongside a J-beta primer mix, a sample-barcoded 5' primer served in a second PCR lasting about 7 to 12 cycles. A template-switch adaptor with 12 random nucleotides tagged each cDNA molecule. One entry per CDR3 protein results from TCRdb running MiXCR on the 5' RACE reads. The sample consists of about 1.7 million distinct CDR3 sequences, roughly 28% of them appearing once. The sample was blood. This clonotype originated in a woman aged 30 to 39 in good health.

The CDR3 DNA is TGTGCCAGCAGTTTATCGTCGGCAGGGGTAGGAAACACCATATATTTT. Residues: CASSLSSAGVGNTIYF. The rearrangement links TRBV12-3 or TRBV12-4 to TRBJ1-3; TRBD1 might be the D (6 bases). The CDR3 has 16 amino acids. V lost 2 bases, J lost 4 bases, and 15 bases lay in between.